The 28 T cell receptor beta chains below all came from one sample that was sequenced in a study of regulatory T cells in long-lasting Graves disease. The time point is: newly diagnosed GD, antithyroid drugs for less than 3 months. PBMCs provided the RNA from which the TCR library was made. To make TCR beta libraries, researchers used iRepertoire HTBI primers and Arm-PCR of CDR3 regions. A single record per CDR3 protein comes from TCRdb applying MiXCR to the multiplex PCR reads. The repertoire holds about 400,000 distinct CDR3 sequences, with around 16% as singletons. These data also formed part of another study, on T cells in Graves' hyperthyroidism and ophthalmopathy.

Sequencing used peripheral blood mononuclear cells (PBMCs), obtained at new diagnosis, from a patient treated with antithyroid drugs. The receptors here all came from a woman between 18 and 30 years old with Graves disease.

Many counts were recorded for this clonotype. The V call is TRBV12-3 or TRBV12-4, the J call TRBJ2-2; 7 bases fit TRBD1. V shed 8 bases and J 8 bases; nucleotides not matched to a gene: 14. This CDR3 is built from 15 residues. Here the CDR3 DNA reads TGTGCCAGCGGCTACAGGGGCACCGTTTTAGGGGAGCTGTTTTTT. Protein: CASGYRGTVLGELFF.

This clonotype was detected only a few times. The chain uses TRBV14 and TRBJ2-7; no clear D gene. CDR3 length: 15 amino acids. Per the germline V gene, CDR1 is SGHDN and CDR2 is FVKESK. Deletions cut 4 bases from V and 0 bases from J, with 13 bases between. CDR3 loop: CASSPKFRSSYEQYF. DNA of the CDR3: TGTGCCAGCAGCCCGAAATTCAGGAGCTCCTACGAGCAGTACTTC.

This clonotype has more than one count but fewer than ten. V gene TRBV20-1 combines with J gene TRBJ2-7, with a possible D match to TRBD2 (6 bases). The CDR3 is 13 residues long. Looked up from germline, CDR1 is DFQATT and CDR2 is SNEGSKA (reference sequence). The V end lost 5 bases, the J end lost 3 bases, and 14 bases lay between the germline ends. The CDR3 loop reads CSAYSGYDYEQYF. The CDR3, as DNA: TGCAGTGCTTATAGCGGATACGACTACGAGCAGTACTTC.

The CDR3 DNA follows: TGTGCCAGCAGAGAGCGGGAGGGGTACAATGAGCAGTTCTTC. Residues: CASREREGYNEQFF. V usage is TRBV6-1 and J usage is TRBJ2-1; TRBD2 aligns across 10 bases. CDR3 size: 14 residues. Germline CDR1 reads MNHNS; CDR2 reads SASEGT. Trimming took 6 bases from V and 4 from J; bases not matched to a gene: 3.

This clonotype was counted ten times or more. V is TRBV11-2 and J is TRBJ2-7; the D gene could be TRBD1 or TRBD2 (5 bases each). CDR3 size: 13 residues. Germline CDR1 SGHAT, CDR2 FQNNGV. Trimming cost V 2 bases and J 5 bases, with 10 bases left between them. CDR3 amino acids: CASSLYEGNEQYF. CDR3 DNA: TGTGCCAGCAGCTTATATGAGGGGAACGAGCAGTACTTC.

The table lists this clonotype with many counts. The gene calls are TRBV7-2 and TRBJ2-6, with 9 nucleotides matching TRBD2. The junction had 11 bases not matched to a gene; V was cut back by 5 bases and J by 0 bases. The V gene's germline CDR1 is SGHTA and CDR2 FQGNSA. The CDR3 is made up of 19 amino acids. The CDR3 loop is CASSLGLERGASGANVLTF. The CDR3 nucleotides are TGTGCCAGCAGCCTGGGTCTCGAGCGGGGGGCCTCTGGGGCCAACGTCCTGACTTTC.

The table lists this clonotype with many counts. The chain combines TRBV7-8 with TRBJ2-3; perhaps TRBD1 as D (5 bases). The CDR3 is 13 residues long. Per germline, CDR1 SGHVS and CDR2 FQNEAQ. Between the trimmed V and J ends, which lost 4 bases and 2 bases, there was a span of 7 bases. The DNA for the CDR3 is TGTGCCAGCAGCTGGGGCTTCACAGATACGCAGTATTTT. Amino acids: CASSWGFTDTQYF.

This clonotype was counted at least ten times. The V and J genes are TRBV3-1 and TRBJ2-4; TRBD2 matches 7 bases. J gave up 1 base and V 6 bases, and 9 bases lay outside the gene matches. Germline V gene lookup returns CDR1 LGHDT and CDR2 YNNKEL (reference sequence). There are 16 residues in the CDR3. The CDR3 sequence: CASSPAGFNAKNIQYF. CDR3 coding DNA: TGTGCCAGCAGTCCAGCGGGGTTTAATGCCAAAAACATTCAGTACTTC.

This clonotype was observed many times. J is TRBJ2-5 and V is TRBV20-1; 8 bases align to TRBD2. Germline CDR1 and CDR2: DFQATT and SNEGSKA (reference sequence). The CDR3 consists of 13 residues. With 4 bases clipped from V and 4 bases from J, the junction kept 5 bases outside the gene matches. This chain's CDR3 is CSATRTSRETQYF. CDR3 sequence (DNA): TGCAGTGCTACCAGGACTAGCAGAGAGACCCAGTACTTC.

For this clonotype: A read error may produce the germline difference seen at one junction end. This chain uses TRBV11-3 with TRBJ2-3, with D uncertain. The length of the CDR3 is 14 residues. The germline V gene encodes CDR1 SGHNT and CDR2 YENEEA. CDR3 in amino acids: CANSLAPFADTQYF. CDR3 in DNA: TGTGCCAACAGCTTAGCCCCTTTTGCAGATACGCAGTATTTT.

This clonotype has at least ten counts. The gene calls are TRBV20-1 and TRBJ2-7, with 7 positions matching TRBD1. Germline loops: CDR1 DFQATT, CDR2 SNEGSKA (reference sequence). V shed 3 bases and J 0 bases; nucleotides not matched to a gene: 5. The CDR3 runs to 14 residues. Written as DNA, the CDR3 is TGCAGTGCTAGCCTCCGGGACAGCTCCTACGAGCAGTACTTC. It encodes CSASLRDSSYEQYF.

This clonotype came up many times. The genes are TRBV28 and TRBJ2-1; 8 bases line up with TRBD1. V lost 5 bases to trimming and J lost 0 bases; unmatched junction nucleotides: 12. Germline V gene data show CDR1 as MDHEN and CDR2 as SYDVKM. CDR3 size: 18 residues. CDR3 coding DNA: TGTGCCAGCAGTCCAAGGGAAACCAGGGGGCGCTCCTACAATGAGCAGTTCTTC. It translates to CASSPRETRGRSYNEQFF.

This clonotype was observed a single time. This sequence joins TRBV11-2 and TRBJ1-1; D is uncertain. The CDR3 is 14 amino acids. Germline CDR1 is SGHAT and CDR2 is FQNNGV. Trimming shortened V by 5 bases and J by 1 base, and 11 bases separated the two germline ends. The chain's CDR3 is CASSPVFRNTEAFF. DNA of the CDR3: TGTGCCAGCAGCCCCGTGTTCAGGAACACTGAAGCTTTCTTT. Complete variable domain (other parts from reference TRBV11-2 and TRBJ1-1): EAGVAQSPRYKIIEKRQSVAFWCNPISGHATLYWYQQILGQGPKLLIQFQNNGVVDDSQLPKDRFSAERLKGVDSTLKIQPAKLEDSAVYLCASSPVFRNTEAFFGQGTRLTVV.

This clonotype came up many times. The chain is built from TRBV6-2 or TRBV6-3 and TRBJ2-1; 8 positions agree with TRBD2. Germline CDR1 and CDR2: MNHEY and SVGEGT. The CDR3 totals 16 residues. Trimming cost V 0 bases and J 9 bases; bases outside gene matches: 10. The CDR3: CASSYSDVAGYSEQFF. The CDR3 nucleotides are TGTGCCAGCAGTTACTCGGACGTAGCGGGGTATAGTGAGCAGTTCTTC.

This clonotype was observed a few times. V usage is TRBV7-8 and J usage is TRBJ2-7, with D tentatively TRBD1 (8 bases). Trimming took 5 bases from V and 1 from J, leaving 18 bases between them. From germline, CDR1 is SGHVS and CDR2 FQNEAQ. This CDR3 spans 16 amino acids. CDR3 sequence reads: CASSPKERDRSYEQYF. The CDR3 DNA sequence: TGTGCCAGCAGCCCGAAGGAGCGGGACAGGTCCTACGAGCAGTACTTC.

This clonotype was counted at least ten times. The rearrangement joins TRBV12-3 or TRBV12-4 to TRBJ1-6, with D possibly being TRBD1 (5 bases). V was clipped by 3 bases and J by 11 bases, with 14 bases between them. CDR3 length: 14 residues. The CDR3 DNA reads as TGTGCCAGCAGTTTGGGGGTTACAGCGGCACCCCTCCACTTT. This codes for CASSLGVTAAPLHF.

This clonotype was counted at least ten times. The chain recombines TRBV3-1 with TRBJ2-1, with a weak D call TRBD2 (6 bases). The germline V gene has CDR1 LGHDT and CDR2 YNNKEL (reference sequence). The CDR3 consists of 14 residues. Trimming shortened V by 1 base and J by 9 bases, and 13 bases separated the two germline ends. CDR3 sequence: CASSQGWGVGEQFF. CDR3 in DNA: TGTGCCAGCAGCCAAGGGTGGGGGGTAGGTGAGCAGTTCTTC.

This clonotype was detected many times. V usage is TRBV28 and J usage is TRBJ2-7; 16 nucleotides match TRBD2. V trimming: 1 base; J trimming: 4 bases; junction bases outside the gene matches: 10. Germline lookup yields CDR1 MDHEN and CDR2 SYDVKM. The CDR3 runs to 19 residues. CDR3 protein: CASSLSRGTSGGAGYEQYF. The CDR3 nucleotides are TGTGCCAGCAGTTTATCTCGGGGGACTAGCGGGGGGGCAGGGTACGAGCAGTACTTC.

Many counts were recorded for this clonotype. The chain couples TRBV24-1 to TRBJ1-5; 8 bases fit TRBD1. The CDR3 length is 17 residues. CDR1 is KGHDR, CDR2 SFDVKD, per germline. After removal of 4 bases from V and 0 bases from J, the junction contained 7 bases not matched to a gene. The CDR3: CATSDRIRGLSNQPQHF. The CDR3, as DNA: TGTGCCACCAGTGACCGAATCAGGGGGCTTAGCAATCAGCCCCAGCATTTT.

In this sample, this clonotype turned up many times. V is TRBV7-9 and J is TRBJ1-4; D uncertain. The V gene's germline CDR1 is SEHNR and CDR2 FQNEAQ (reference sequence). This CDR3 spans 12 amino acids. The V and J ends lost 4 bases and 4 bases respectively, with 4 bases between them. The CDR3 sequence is CASSYSNEKLFF. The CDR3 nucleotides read TGTGCCAGCAGCTACAGTAATGAAAAACTGTTTTTT.

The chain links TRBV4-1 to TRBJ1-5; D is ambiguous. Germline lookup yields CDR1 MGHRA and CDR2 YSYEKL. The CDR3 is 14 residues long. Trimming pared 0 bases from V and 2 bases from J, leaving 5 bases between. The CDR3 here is CASSQEHGNQPQHF. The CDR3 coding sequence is TGCGCCAGCAGCCAAGAACATGGCAATCAGCCCCAGCATTTT.

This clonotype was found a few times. CDR3 bases: TGCGCCAGCAGCCAAGAGGGATCACCCCTCCACTTT. This gives the protein CASSQEGSPLHF. The chain uses TRBV4-1 and TRBJ1-6; no clear D gene. V was shortened by 0 bases and J by 10 bases, with 4 bases between the two germline ends. Germline assignment: CDR1 MGHRA and CDR2 YSYEKL. CDR3 length: 12 amino acids.

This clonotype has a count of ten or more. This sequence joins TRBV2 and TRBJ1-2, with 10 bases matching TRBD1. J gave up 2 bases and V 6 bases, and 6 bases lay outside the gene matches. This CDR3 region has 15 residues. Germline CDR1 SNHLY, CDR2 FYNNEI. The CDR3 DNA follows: TGTGCCAGCAGCCCCGGGACAGGGGAAAACTATGGCTACACCTTC. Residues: CASSPGTGENYGYTF.

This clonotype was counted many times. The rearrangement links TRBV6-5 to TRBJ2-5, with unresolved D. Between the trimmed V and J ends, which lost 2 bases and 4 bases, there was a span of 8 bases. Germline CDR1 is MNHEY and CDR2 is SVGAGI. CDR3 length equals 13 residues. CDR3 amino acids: CASSYTDRETQYF. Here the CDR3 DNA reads TGTGCCAGCAGTTACACGGACCGAGAGACCCAGTACTTC.

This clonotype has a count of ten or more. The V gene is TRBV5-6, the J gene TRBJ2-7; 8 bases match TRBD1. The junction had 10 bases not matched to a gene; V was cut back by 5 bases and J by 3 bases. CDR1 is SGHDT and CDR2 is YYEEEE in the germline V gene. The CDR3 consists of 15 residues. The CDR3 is CASRKRTGLFYEQYF. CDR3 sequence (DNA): TGTGCCAGCAGAAAGAGGACAGGGTTGTTCTACGAGCAGTACTTC.

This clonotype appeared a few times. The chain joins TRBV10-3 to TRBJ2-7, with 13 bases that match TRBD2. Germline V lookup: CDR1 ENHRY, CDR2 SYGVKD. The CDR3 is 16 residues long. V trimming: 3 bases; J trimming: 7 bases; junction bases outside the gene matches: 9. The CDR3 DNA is TGTGCCATCAGTGAAGGGACTAGCGGGGACTGGGGGGAGCAGTACTTC. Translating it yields CAISEGTSGDWGEQYF.

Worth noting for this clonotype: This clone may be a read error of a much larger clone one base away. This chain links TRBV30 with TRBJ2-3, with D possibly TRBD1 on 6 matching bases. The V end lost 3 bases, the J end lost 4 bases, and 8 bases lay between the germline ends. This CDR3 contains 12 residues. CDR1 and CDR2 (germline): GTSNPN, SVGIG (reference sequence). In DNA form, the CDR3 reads TGTGCCTGGAGCAGGACAGCAGATACGCAGTATTTT. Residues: CAWSRTADTQYF.

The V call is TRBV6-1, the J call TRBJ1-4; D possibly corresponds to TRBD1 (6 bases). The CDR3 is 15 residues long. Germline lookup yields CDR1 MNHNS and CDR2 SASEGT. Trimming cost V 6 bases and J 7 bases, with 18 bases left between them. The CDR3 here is CASSSSTQGREKLFF. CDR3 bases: TGTGCCAGCAGCTCCTCAACACAGGGTCGTGAAAAACTGTTTTTT.